Listed below are T cell receptor beta chains from one sample, sequenced in a study of patients and donors after allogeneic stem cell transplantation. TCRdb passed the RT-PCR reads through MiXCR, listing each CDR3 protein once. The table records about 110,000 distinct CDR3 sequences, around 33% of them present only once. The sequencing sample was made of blood, either unsorted or a sorted T cell fraction (not recorded which). These TCRs come from a human donor who was either an allogeneic HSCT recipient or a stem cell or donor lymphocyte infusion donor (not recorded which). It is not recorded whose cells these are; they may come from a transplant donor. Each CDR3 is given with its conserved first and last residue. Clone size is shown for a subset of rows, as once, few, many or a class of expanded clone.

clone size	V gene	CDR3 length	J gene	CDR3 protein
NA	TRBV6-5	11	TRBJ1-2	CASSNNHGYTF
NA	TRBV11-2	16	TRBJ2-2	CASTLGRITRTGELFF
many	TRBV10-3	16	TRBJ1-1	CAISVMGRRGNTEAFF
NA	TRBV7-9	19	TRBJ2-4	CASSLISGLAGIAKNIQYF
NA	TRBV6-6	13	TRBJ2-7	CATTLAGSYEQYF
few	TRBV4-3	15	TRBJ1-6	CASSGPGTANSPLHF
few	TRBV6-2/TRBV6-3	14	TRBJ2-3	CASSRTGRTDTQYF
many	TRBV5-1	16	TRBJ1-2	CASSLGTSPKPDGYTF
few	TRBV13	14	TRBJ2-7	CASKRDRLAYEQYF
NA	TRBV7-2	12	TRBJ1-5	CASRRDNQPQHF
NA	TRBV10-3	15	TRBJ2-7	CAIRGPGRERYEQYF
NA	TRBV5-1	13	TRBJ1-1	CASSSPVNTEAFF
NA	TRBV5-1	16	TRBJ2-2	CASSEGLAANTGELFF
many	TRBV15	14	TRBJ2-5	CATSRAQAQETQYF
few	TRBV12-3/TRBV12-4	14	TRBJ1-2	CASSFGTGLHGYTF
NA	TRBV5-6	12	TRBJ2-2	CASSLGDGELFF
NA	TRBV12-3/TRBV12-4	15	TRBJ2-1	CASSDTSGSYNEQFF
once	TRBV5-1	13	TRBJ2-7	CASSLGQGHEQYF
NA	TRBV19	15	TRBJ2-7	CASSPRGITSYEQYF
few	TRBV29-1	12	TRBJ2-1	CSVGGIYNEQFF
NA	TRBV6-6	12	TRBJ2-2	CASLGVPGELFF
NA	TRBV27	16	TRBJ1-6	CASSLQGRSYNSPLHF
few	TRBV12-3/TRBV12-4	12	TRBJ1-1	CASSRTGGEAFF
NA	TRBV12-3/TRBV12-4	14	TRBJ2-5	CASSLQGRQETQYF
NA	TRBV20-1	13	TRBJ2-3	CSARRSSWDTQYF
NA	TRBV3-1	14	TRBJ1-5	CASSHSTGSQPQHF
NA	TRBV3-1	16	TRBJ1-6	CASSQWMAGGNSPLHF
few	TRBV6-2/TRBV6-3	14	TRBJ1-5	CASSTPYPEQPQHF
NA	TRBV7-2	13	TRBJ1-5	CASAPEGNQPQHF
NA	TRBV14	14	TRBJ2-7	CAGSQVGQDYEQYF
few	TRBV6-2/TRBV6-3	17	TRBJ1-6	CASRKGTESSYNSPLHF
few	TRBV20-1	13	TRBJ1-3	CSAREGSGNTIYF
NA	TRBV12-3/TRBV12-4	15	TRBJ1-6	CASSLGGTAHSPLHF
NA	TRBV28	15	TRBJ2-7	CASNSPRTNNYEQYF
few	TRBV19	15	TRBJ1-5	CASSTLGQGRTPQHF
few	TRBV24-1	15	TRBJ1-2	CATSASSGSFYGYTF
few	TRBV20-1	13	TRBJ1-4	CSARGGFNEKLFF
NA	TRBV7-9	14	TRBJ2-3	CASSFSASTDTQYF
NA	TRBV6-5	14	TRBJ2-7	CASSYVAGVYEQYF
NA	TRBV19	12	TRBJ1-2	CASSWAAYGYTF
NA	TRBV7-3	13	TRBJ2-2	CASSSPSFGELFF
NA	TRBV18	15	TRBJ1-4	CASSPAGSRNEKLFF
NA	TRBV12-3/TRBV12-4	16	TRBJ1-2	CASSKYPPAALSSYTF
NA	TRBV6-6	12	TRBJ1-2	CASTSDGYGYTF
few	TRBV7-3	16	TRBJ2-5	CASSGKPGPPPETQYF
few	TRBV11-2	15	TRBJ2-1	CASAALKGRYNEQFF
few	TRBV20-1	13	TRBJ2-1	CSARDRRYGEQFF
few	TRBV6-6	13	TRBJ2-7	CASNRQVTYEQYF
NA	TRBV7-2	15	TRBJ1-6	CATGIWGLLNSPLHF
NA	TRBV28	16	TRBJ1-5	CASSFIRGSRNQPQHF
few	TRBV24-1	15	TRBJ2-2	CATSDSGRRTGELFF